Listed below are T cell receptor beta chains from one sample, sequenced in a study of blood T cell repertoires in COVID-19. TCRdb keeps only in-frame clones here, not all; method: immunoSEQ multiplex PCR. The sample records fewer than 200,000 clones, about 80% being singletons. Sequencing was performed on PBMCs or T cells enriched from blood (not recorded which). The receptors shown here come from a woman aged 55 to 70 with acute COVID-19. Both conserved end residues are part of each CDR3. Each record gives: J gene, CDR3 length, V gene, clone size, D gene, CDR3 DNA, CDR3 protein. The D gene is left open where the match is weak. Clone size, where shown, is once, few, many, or a class for clones that have expanded.

TRBJ1-3 | 15 | TRBV4-1 | - | TRBD1 | TGCGCCAGCAGCCAAAACAGGGGAGGAGGAAACACCATATATTTT | CASSQNRGGGNTIYF
TRBJ2-7 | 13 | TRBV11-3 | - | - | TGTGCCAGCAGCTTAACAGGGCTACGCGAGCAGTACTTC | CASSLTGLREQYF
TRBJ1-5 | 14 | TRBV3-1/TRBV3-2 | - | TRBD1 | TGTGCCAGCAGCCAAGGACAGGGTGATCAGCCCCAGCATTTT | CASSQGQGDQPQHF
TRBJ1-4 | 16 | TRBV6-6 | - | TRBD1 | TGTGCCAGCAGGCCGGGACAGGCCGCAACTAATGAAAAACTGTTTTTT | CASRPGQAATNEKLFF
TRBJ2-7 | 14 | TRBV5-4 | - | - | TGTGCCAGCAGCTTGGAAAGGACAGTCGGCGAGCAGTACTTC | CASSLERTVGEQYF
TRBJ1-1 | 14 | TRBV3-1/TRBV3-2 | once | TRBD1 | TGTGCCAGCAGCCCCGACAGGGGTAACACTGAAGCTTTCTTT | CASSPDRGNTEAFF
TRBJ1-6 | 16 | TRBV4-2 | few | - | TGTGCCAGCAGCCAAGATCCTGGGGGCGCGGATTCACCCCTCCACTTT | CASSQDPGGADSPLHF
TRBJ1-1 | 13 | TRBV4-3 | - | TRBD1 | TGCGCCAGCAGCCAAGAAGGGGGCCTTGAAGCTTTCTTT | CASSQEGGLEAFF
TRBJ1-1 | 15 | TRBV4-3 | - | TRBD1 | TGCGCCAGCAGTCTAGCCCATGGACAGGGAGATGAAGCTTTCTTT | CASSLAHGQGDEAFF
TRBJ2-4 | 14 | TRBV27 | - | - | TGTGCCAGCAGTTTCACACTAGCCCCAAACATTCAGTACTTC | CASSFTLAPNIQYF
TRBJ2-1 | 15 | TRBV3-1/TRBV3-2 | - | TRBD2 | TGTGCCAGCAGCCGACGAGCGGGAGGGCTCCATGAGCAGTTCTTC | CASSRRAGGLHEQFF
TRBJ1-5 | 15 | TRBV2 | - | - | TGTGCCAGCAGTGATTCGGGGATCAGCAATCAGCCCCAGCATTTT | CASSDSGISNQPQHF
TRBJ1-5 | 16 | TRBV19 | few | - | TGTGCCAGTAGTGTGGCAGGGTATGGCGGCAATCAGCCCCAGCATTTT | CASSVAGYGGNQPQHF
TRBJ1-4 | 17 | TRBV28 | once | TRBD1 | TGTGCCAGCAGCCGTCGGGACAGGGGGTCAACTAATGAAAAACTGTTTTTT | CASSRRDRGSTNEKLFF
TRBJ1-1 | 14 | TRBV15 | - | TRBD1 | TGTGCCACCAGCCACGGACAGGGCTTCACTGAAGCTTTCTTT | CATSHGQGFTEAFF
TRBJ1-4 | 12 | TRBV29-1 | - | - | TGCAGCGGTCGGCAGGGGAATGAAAAACTGTTTTTT | CSGRQGNEKLFF
TRBJ2-2 | 15 | TRBV11-3 | - | - | TGTGCCAGCAGACCATTCGGAGCGAACACCGGGGAGCTGTTTTTT | CASRPFGANTGELFF
TRBJ2-5 | 15 | TRBV19 | - | - | TGTGCCAGTAGTAGCGTCGGGTTGAACCAAGAGACCCAGTACTTC | CASSSVGLNQETQYF
TRBJ2-6 | 14 | TRBV6-4 | - | - | TGTGCCAGCAGTGAGAGGTCTGGGGCCAACGTCCTGACTTTC | CASSERSGANVLTF
TRBJ1-1 | 8 | TRBV29-1 | - | - | TGCAGCGTGAGAGAAGCTTTCTTT | CSVREAFF
TRBJ1-1 | 11 | TRBV19 | - | TRBD1 | TGTGCCAGTAGCTCGACAGGGGGAGCTTTCTTT | CASSSTGGAFF
TRBJ2-2 | 15 | TRBV5-4 | - | - | TGTGCCAGCAGCTTGGCCAATCGGGACTCCGGGGAGCTGTTTTTT | CASSLANRDSGELFF
TRBJ2-1 | 15 | TRBV4-3 | - | - | TGCGCCAGCAGCCAAGTTGGTAGTCCCTACAATGAGCAGTTCTTC | CASSQVGSPYNEQFF
TRBJ1-2 | 15 | TRBV6-5 | - | TRBD1 | TGTGCCAGCAGTTACTCTGACAGGGGGCCCTATGGCTACACCTTC | CASSYSDRGPYGYTF
TRBJ2-1 | 15 | TRBV9 | - | TRBD2 | TGTGCCAGCAGCGTAGATAGCGGGGGGATGGATGAGCAGTTCTTC | CASSVDSGGMDEQFF
TRBJ2-3 | 13 | TRBV29-1 | - | TRBD1 | TGCAGCGCCAAGACAGGGATGACAGATACGCAGTATTTT | CSAKTGMTDTQYF
TRBJ2-5 | 15 | TRBV6-2/TRBV6-3 | - | - | TGTGCCAGCAGCGGGTTAATGGGCGGCGGGGAGACCCAGTACTTC | CASSGLMGGGETQYF
TRBJ2-5 | 16 | TRBV24-1 | - | TRBD1 | TGTGCCACCAGTGGACGGACAGGGGGCTCTCAAGGGACCCAGTACTTC | CATSGRTGGSQGTQYF
TRBJ1-2 | 16 | TRBV5-4 | - | TRBD1 | TGTGCCAGCAGCCCTCGCCCCGGACAGGGTCCTCATGGCTACACCTTC | CASSPRPGQGPHGYTF
TRBJ2-2 | 16 | TRBV7-2 | few | TRBD2 | TGTGCCAGCAGCTTATTAGCGGGGGGTGCCACCGGGGAGCTGTTTTTT | CASSLLAGGATGELFF
TRBJ1-1 | 13 | TRBV29-1 | - | TRBD1 | TGCAGCGTTGTCACAGGGGCAGGGACTGAAGCTTTCTTT | CSVVTGAGTEAFF
TRBJ1-1 | 14 | TRBV10-3 | - | - | TGTGCCATCAGGAAGACGGGGAGGAACACTGAAGCTTTCTTT | CAIRKTGRNTEAFF
TRBJ1-6 | 13 | TRBV19 | - | TRBD1 | TGTGCCAGTCAGGGGGTTGTCAATTCACCCCTCCACTTT | CASQGVVNSPLHF
TRBJ2-1 | 15 | TRBV6-5 | few | - | TGTGCCAGCAGCAGCCCGGGACGGACTAACAATGAGCAGTTCTTC | CASSSPGRTNNEQFF
TRBJ1-2 | 15 | TRBV4-2 | - | - | TGTGCCAGCAGCCAAGATCAGGGCTCCCTCGATGGCTACACCTTC | CASSQDQGSLDGYTF
TRBJ2-3 | 15 | TRBV19 | - | TRBD1 | TGTGCCAGTAGTCATAGGACAGGGGGGACAGATACGCAGTATTTT | CASSHRTGGTDTQYF
TRBJ2-1 | 17 | TRBV27 | - | TRBD2 | TGTGCCAGCAGTCCCAGATCCCTAGCGGGAGGGCCCCATGAGCAGTTCTTC | CASSPRSLAGGPHEQFF
TRBJ2-7 | 13 | TRBV19 | - | - | TGTGCCAGTAGTATAGCTTGGCTCTACGAGCAGTACTTC | CASSIAWLYEQYF
TRBJ2-1 | 15 | TRBV2 | - | TRBD2 | TGTGCCACCGGTCGTGATAGCGGGAGCGGCAATGAGCAGTTCTTC | CATGRDSGSGNEQFF
TRBJ1-4 | 13 | TRBV12-5 | - | - | TGTGCTAGGGGAGGAAAGGTATGGGAAAAACTGTTTTTT | CARGGKVWEKLFF
TRBJ2-5 | 16 | TRBV7-9 | - | TRBD2 | TGTGCCAGCAGCTTAGGAGCTAGCGGGGGGGAAGAGACCCAGTACTTC | CASSLGASGGEETQYF
TRBJ1-6 | 16 | TRBV7-2 | - | - | TGTGCCAGCAGCTTAGTGAGCAGGGGAAATGGCTCACCCCTCCACTTT | CASSLVSRGNGSPLHF
TRBJ2-3 | 15 | TRBV18 | once | TRBD2 | TGTGCCAGCTCCCTGACTAGCGGGTCGACAGATACGCAGTATTTT | CASSLTSGSTDTQYF
TRBJ1-1 | 13 | TRBV30 | - | - | TGTGCCTCGAAGGGGGAGTGGGGCACTGAAGCTTTCTTT | CASKGEWGTEAFF
TRBJ1-4 | 16 | TRBV27 | - | - | TGTGCCAGCAGTTTAATTCCGTGGGGCGCGCGTGAAAAACTGTTTTTT | CASSLIPWGAREKLFF